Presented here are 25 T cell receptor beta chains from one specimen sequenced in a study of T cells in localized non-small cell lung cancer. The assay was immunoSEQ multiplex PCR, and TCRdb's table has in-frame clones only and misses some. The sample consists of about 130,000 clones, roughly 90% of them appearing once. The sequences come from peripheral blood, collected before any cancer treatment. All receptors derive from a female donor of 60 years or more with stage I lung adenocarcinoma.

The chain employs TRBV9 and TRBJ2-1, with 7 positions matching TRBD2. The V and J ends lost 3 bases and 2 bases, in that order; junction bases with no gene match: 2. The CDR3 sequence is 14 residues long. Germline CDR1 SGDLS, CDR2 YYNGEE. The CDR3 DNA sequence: TGTGCCAGCAGCGAGCGGGGAACCTACAATGAGCAGTTCTTC. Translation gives CASSERGTYNEQFF.

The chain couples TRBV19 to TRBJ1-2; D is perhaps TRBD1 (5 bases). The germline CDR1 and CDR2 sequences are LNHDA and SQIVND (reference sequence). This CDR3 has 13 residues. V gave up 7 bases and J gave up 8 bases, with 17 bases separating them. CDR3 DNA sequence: TGTGCCAGTACCCCGGGGGGTATGAAGGGCTACACCTTC. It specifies CASTPGGMKGYTF.

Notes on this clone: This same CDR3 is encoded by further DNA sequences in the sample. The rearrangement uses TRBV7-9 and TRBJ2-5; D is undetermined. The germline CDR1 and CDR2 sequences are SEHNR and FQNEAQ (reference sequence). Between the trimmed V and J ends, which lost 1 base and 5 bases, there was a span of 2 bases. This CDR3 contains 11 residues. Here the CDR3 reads CASSLVETQYF. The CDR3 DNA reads TGTGCCAGCAGCTTAGTCGAGACCCAGTACTTC.

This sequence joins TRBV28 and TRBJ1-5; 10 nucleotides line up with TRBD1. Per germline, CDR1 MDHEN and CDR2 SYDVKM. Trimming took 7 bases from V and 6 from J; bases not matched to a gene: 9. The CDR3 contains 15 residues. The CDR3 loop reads CASNHRDRGLQPQHF. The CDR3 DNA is TGTGCCAGCAATCACCGGGACAGGGGACTTCAGCCCCAGCATTTT.

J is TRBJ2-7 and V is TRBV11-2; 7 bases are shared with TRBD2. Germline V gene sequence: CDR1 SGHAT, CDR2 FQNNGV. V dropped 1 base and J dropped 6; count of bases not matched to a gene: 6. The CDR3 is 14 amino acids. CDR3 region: CASSLVREVGEQYF. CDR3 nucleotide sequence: TGTGCCAGCAGCTTAGTACGGGAGGTGGGCGAGCAGTACTTC.

The CDR3 DNA is TGTGCCAGCAGTGGGGACGGGAGTAACTATGGCTACACCTTC. It yields the protein CASSGDGSNYGYTF. The chain employs TRBV6-1 and TRBJ1-2, with TRBD1 as a possible D gene (5 bases). Trimming stripped 4 bases from V and 1 base from J, with 10 bases between. Germline lookup yields CDR1 MNHNS and CDR2 SASEGT. The CDR3 covers 14 residues.

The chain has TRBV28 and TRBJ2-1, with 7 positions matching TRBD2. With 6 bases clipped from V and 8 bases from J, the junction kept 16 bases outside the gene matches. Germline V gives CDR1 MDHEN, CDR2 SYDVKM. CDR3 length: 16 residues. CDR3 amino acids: CASSSRSAGRLYEQFF. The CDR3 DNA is TGTGCCAGCAGCAGCCGTTCAGCCGGGAGGCTCTATGAGCAGTTCTTC.

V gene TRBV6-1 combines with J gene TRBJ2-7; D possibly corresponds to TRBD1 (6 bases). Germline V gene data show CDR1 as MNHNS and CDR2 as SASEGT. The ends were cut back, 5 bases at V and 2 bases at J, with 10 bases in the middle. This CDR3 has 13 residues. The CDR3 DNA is TGTGCCAGCAGTTTGACAGGACCCTACGAGCAGTACTTC. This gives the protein CASSLTGPYEQYF.

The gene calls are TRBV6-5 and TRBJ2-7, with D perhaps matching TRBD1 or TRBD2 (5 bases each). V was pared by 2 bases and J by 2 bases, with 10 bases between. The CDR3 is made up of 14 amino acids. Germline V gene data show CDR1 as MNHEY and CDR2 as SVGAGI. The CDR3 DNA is TGTGCCAGCAGTTACCGGGACGGACCCTACGAGCAGTACTTC. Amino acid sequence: CASSYRDGPYEQYF.

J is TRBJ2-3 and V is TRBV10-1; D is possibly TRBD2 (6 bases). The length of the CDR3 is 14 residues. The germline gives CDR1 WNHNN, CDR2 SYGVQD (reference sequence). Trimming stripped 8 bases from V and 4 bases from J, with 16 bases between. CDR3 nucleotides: TGCGCCAGCCAGACTAGTTTGGGGTCAGATACGCAGTATTTT. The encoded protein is CASQTSLGSDTQYF.

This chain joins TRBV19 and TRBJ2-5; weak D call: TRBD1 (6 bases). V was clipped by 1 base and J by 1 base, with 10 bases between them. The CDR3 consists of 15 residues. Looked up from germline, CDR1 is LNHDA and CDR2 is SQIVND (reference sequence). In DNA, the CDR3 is TGTGCCAGTAGTATAGGGGGGCTCAGCCAAGAGACCCAGTACTTC. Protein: CASSIGGLSQETQYF.

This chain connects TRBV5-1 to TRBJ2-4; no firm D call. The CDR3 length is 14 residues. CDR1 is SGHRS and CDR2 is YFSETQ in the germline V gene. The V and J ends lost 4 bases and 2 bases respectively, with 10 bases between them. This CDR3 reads CASSPEWSKNIQYF. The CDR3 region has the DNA TGCGCCAGCAGCCCGGAGTGGTCCAAAAACATTCAGTACTTC. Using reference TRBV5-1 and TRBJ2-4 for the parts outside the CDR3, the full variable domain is KAGVTQTPRYLIKTRGQQVTLSCSPISGHRSVSWYQQTPGQGLQFLFEYFSETQRNKGNFPGRFSGRQFSNSRSEMNVSTLELGDSALYLCASSPEWSKNIQYFGAGTRLSVL.

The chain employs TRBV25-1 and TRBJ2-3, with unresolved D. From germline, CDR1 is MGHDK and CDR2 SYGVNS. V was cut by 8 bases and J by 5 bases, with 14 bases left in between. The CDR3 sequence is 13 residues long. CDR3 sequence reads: CASVSLWKDTQYF. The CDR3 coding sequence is TGTGCCAGCGTGTCGTTATGGAAAGATACGCAGTATTTT.

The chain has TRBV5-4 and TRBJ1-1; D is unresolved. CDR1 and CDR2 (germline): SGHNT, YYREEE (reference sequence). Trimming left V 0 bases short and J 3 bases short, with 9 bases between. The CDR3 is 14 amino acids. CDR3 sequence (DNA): TGTGCCAGCAGCTTGGGGAATGGGGACACTGAAGCTTTCTTT. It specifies CASSLGNGDTEAFF.

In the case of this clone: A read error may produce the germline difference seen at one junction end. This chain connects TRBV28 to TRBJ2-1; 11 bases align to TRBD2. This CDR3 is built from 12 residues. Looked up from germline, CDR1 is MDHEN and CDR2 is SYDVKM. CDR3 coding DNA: TGTGCCAGCAGGATAGCGGGAGGGTCCCTTCTCTTC. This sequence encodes CASRIAGGSLLF.

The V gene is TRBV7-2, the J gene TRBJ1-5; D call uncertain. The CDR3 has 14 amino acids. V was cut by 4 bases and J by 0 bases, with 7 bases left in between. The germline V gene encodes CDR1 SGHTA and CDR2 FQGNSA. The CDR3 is CASSWQDSNQPQHF. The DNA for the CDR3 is TGTGCCAGCAGCTGGCAGGATAGCAATCAGCCCCAGCATTTT.

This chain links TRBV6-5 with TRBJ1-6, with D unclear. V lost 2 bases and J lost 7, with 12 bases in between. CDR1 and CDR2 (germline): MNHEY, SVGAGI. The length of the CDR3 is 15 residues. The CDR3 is CASSYPPYRNSPLHF. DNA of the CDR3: TGTGCCAGCAGTTACCCCCCATATAGGAATTCACCCCTCCACTTT.

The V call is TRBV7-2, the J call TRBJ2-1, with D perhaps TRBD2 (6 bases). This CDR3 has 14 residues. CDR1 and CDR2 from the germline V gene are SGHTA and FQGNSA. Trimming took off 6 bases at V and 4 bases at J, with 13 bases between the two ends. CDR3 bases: TGTGCCAGCAGGATAGGTGGAGGGTACAATGAGCAGTTCTTC. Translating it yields CASRIGGGYNEQFF.

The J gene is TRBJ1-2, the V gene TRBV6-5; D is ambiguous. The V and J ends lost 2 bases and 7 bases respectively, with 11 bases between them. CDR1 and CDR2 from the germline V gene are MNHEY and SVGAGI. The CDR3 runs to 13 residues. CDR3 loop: CASSYGEEVGYTF. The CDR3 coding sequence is TGTGCCAGCAGTTACGGGGAGGAAGTTGGCTACACCTTC.

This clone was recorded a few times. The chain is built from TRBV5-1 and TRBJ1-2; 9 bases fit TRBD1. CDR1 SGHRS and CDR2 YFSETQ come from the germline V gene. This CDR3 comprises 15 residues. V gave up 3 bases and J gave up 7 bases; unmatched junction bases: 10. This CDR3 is CASSSSTGGAGGYTF. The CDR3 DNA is TGCGCCAGCAGCTCATCTACAGGGGGCGCCGGTGGCTACACCTTC.

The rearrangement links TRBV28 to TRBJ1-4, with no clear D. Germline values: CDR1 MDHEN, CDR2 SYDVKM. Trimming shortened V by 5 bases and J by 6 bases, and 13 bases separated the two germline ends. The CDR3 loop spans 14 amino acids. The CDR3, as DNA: TGTGCCAGCAGTCCGGACCCTGCGGATGAAAAACTGTTTTTT. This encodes CASSPDPADEKLFF.

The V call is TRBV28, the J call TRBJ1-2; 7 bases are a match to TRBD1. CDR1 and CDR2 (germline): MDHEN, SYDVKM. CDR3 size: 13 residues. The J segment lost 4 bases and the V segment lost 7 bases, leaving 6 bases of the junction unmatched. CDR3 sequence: CASTYGTAYGYTF. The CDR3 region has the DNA TGTGCCAGCACGTACGGGACAGCCTATGGCTACACCTTC.

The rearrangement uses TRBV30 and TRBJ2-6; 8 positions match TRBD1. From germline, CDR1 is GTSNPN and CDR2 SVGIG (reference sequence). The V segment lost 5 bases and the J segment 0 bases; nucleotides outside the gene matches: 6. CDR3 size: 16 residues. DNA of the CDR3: TGTGCCTGGGGACAGGGCCCTAGCTCTGGGGCCAACGTCCTGACTTTC. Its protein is CAWGQGPSSGANVLTF.

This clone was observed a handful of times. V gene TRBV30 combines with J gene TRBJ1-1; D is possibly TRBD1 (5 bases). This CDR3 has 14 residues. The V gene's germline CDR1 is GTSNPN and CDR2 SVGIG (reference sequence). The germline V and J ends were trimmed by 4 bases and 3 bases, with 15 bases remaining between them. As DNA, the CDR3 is TGTGCCTGGACCTTGGTAGGGGTTTACACTGAAGCTTTCTTT. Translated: CAWTLVGVYTEAFF.

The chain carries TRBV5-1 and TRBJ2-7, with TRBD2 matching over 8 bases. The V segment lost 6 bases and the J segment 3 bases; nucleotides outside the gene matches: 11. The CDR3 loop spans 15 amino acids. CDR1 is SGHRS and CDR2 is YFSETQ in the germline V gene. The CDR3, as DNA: TGCGCCAGCATTGCCGCCCCGGGACTAGGCTACGAGCAGTACTTC. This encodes CASIAAPGLGYEQYF.